This TCR beta chain was observed in a study of cytomegalovirus exposure and HLA in healthy donors. Germline V gene data show CDR1 as SGDLS and CDR2 as YYNGEE. With 3 bases removed from V and 4 bases from J, the gap between germline ends came to 13 bases. The CDR3 totals 14 residues. The PCR contained 60 Vbeta and 13 Jbeta primers. Sequencing used immunoSEQ multiplex PCR; TCRdb keeps in-frame clones, though not all of them. The table has about 190,000 clones, 80% to 85% seen once. The chain couples TRBV9 to TRBJ1-2; perhaps TRBD1 as D (6 bases). The TCR comes from a woman in her 40s in good health and CMV-seronegative. The sample consisted of PBMCs. Here the CDR3 reads CASSAATGFYGYTF. CDR3 nucleotide sequence: TGTGCCAGCAGCGCCGCGACAGGCTTCTATGGCTACACCTTC.